A single sample is the source of the 27 T cell receptor beta chains below, sequenced in a study of cytomegalovirus exposure and HLA in healthy donors. Both 60 Vbeta primers and 13 Jbeta primers went into the PCR. Sequencing was performed with immunoSEQ multiplex PCR; in TCRdb, only in-frame clones are kept and a portion is missing. The sample holds 90,000 or so clones, over 75% seen once. The sequenced sample consisted of PBMCs. Receptors were obtained from a male donor in good health and CMV-seropositive.

The V gene is TRBV2, the J gene TRBJ1-4; no firm D call. This CDR3 contains 15 residues. Trimming stripped 1 base from V and 0 bases from J, with 6 bases between. CDR1 is SNHLY and CDR2 is FYNNEI in the germline V gene. CDR3 region: CASSEEAATNEKLFF. In DNA form, the CDR3 reads TGTGCCAGCAGTGAAGAAGCCGCAACTAATGAAAAACTGTTTTTT.

This clone came up once. The chain is built from TRBV19 and TRBJ1-6; D remains ambiguous. The CDR3 totals 15 residues. In germline, CDR1 is LNHDA, CDR2 SQIVND (reference sequence). Between the trimmed V and J ends, which lost 3 bases and 10 bases, there was a span of 16 bases. The CDR3 region is CASSILGLAGSPLHF. Written as DNA, the CDR3 is TGTGCCAGTAGTATTTTGGGTCTGGCGGGGTCACCCCTCCACTTT.

This rearrangement joins TRBV6-1 to TRBJ1-2, with D hard to call. Trimming took off 2 bases at V and 5 bases at J, with 12 bases between the two ends. This CDR3 comprises 14 residues. Looked up from germline, CDR1 is MNHNS and CDR2 is SASEGT. DNA for the CDR3: TGTGCCAGCAGTGAAAGAGGTGGAGTTTATGGCTACACCTTC. Protein sequence: CASSERGGVYGYTF.

The chain employs TRBV13 and TRBJ2-5; D unresolved. The J call may be faulty, since TRBJ2-7 better matches the DNA end. Germline values: CDR1 PRHDT, CDR2 FYEKMQ (reference sequence). This CDR3 is built from 12 residues. CDR3 sequence reads: CASSFSRYEQYF. The CDR3 coding sequence is TGTGCCAGCAGCTTTTCCCGTTACGAGCAGTACTTC.

The V call is TRBV7-8, the J call TRBJ1-1; maybe TRBD1 (5 bases). The CDR3 consists of 17 residues. The V gene's germline CDR1 is SGHVS and CDR2 FQNEAQ. Trimming took 4 bases from V and 0 from J, leaving 18 bases between them. CDR3 protein: CASSSHLSGVMNTEAFF. DNA for the CDR3: TGTGCCAGCAGCTCGCATCTGTCGGGGGTAATGAACACTGAAGCTTTCTTT.

The DNA of the CDR3 is TGTGCCAGCAGTTTTGCGGGCGATGAGCAGTTCTTC. This codes for CASSFAGDEQFF. This chain uses TRBV27 with TRBJ2-1, with a possible D match to TRBD2 (5 bases). The CDR3 is made up of 12 amino acids. Germline V gene data show CDR1 as MNHEY and CDR2 as SMNVEV (reference sequence). The V and J ends lost 3 bases and 8 bases respectively, with 8 bases between them.

The rearrangement links TRBV28 to TRBJ2-3; 7 bases are shared with TRBD2. Losses at the gene ends were 2 bases for V and 1 base for J; bases not matched to a gene: 3. This CDR3 region has 15 residues. Germline V lookup: CDR1 MDHEN, CDR2 SYDVKM. The CDR3 loop reads CASSLAGAGTDTQYF. CDR3 in DNA: TGTGCCAGCAGTTTAGCGGGAGCCGGCACAGATACGCAGTATTTT.

This clone was counted a single time. The rearrangement links TRBV18 to TRBJ2-7, with 7 bases lining up with TRBD1. The V gene end was trimmed by 6 bases and the J gene end by 2 bases; junction bases not matched to a gene: 4. The CDR3 length is 13 residues. The germline V gene encodes CDR1 KGHSH and CDR2 LQKENI. CDR3 protein: CASSPTGPYEQYF. For the CDR3, the DNA is TGTGCCAGCTCGCCGACAGGGCCCTACGAGCAGTACTTC. Using reference TRBV18 and TRBJ2-7 for the parts outside the CDR3, the full variable domain is NAGVMQNPRHLVRRRGQEARLRCSPMKGHSHVYWYRQLPEEGLKFMVYLQKENIIDESGMPKERFSAEFPKEGPSILRIQQVVRGDSAAYFCASSPTGPYEQYFGPGTRLTVT.

The CDR3 here is CASSVSGYNEQFF. CDR3 in DNA: TGTGCCAGCAGCGTCAGCGGGTACAATGAGCAGTTCTTC. The gene calls are TRBV9 and TRBJ2-1, with D maybe TRBD2 (6 bases). The V and J ends lost 2 bases and 4 bases respectively, with 7 bases between them. This CDR3 has 13 amino acids. The germline V gene has CDR1 SGDLS and CDR2 YYNGEE.

The V call is TRBV5-1, the J call TRBJ2-3; 9 bases map to TRBD2. This CDR3 is 17 amino acids long. The germline V gene has CDR1 SGHRS and CDR2 YFSETQ. V gave up 0 bases and J gave up 0 bases; unmatched junction bases: 5. The CDR3 DNA reads TGCGCCAGCAGCTTGGGGCCTACTAGCGGGAGCACAGATACGCAGTATTTT. Translated, it gives CASSLGPTSGSTDTQYF.

This clone was observed a handful of times. The chain couples TRBV10-3 to TRBJ1-4; D is possibly TRBD1 (6 bases). The CDR3 has 15 residues. Germline V gene sequence: CDR1 ENHRY, CDR2 SYGVKD. Trimming left V 1 base short and J 0 bases short, with 6 bases between. This CDR3 reads CAISEYRATNEKLFF. CDR3 coding DNA: TGTGCCATCAGTGAGTACAGGGCAACTAATGAAAAACTGTTTTTT.

The chain uses TRBV28 and TRBJ2-7; tentatively, D is TRBD2 (5 bases). From germline, CDR1 is MDHEN and CDR2 SYDVKM. The CDR3 has 16 amino acids. V was shortened by 6 bases and J by 2 bases, with 20 bases between the two germline ends. CDR3 protein: CASRYYSGTLPYEQYF. The CDR3 DNA reads as TGTGCCAGCAGGTACTACAGCGGAACTTTACCCTACGAGCAGTACTTC.

This chain uses TRBV6-6 with TRBJ1-1; D remains ambiguous. The CDR3 is 15 residues long. CDR1 MNHNY and CDR2 SVGAGI come from the germline V gene (reference sequence). Trimming took off 2 bases at V and 2 bases at J, with 12 bases between the two ends. This CDR3 reads CASSYLAIANTEAFF. CDR3 in DNA: TGTGCCAGCAGTTACCTGGCAATTGCCAACACTGAAGCTTTCTTT.

The chain couples TRBV28 to TRBJ1-2; TRBD1 agrees at 10 bases. Trimming removed 6 bases from V and 8 bases from J; junction bases left unmatched: 6. Germline V gene sequence: CDR1 MDHEN, CDR2 SYDVKM. This CDR3 has 13 amino acids. The CDR3 spells CASSVGQGGGYTF. In DNA form, the CDR3 reads TGTGCCAGCAGCGTTGGACAGGGGGGAGGCTACACCTTC.

This rearrangement joins TRBV28 to TRBJ2-2, with a weak D call TRBD1 (5 bases). Trimming shortened V by 6 bases and J by 6 bases, and 11 bases separated the two germline ends. There are 13 residues in the CDR3. Germline V gene lookup returns CDR1 MDHEN and CDR2 SYDVKM. CDR3 amino acids: CASSFVGPGELFF. The DNA of the CDR3 is TGTGCCAGCAGCTTCGTGGGGCCCGGGGAGCTGTTTTTT. Full variable domain (rest looked up from reference TRBV28 and TRBJ2-2): DVKVTQSSRYLVKRTGEKVFLECVQDMDHENMFWYRQDPGLGLRLIYFSYDVKMKEKGDIPEGYSVSREKKERFSLILESASTNQTSMYLCASSFVGPGELFFGEGSRLTVL.

V gene TRBV19 combines with J gene TRBJ1-5; TRBD1 might be the D (6 bases). This CDR3 has 14 residues. CDR1 LNHDA and CDR2 SQIVND come from the germline V gene (reference sequence). Trimming cost V 7 bases and J 3 bases, with 13 bases left between them. The CDR3 nucleotides are TGTGCCAGTAATTCAGGGGCCTCCAATCAGCCCCAGCATTTT. Its translation: CASNSGASNQPQHF.

J is TRBJ2-7 and V is TRBV28, with D maybe TRBD1 (5 bases). CDR3 size: 13 residues. Between the trimmed V and J ends, which lost 7 bases and 4 bases, there was a span of 14 bases. The germline V gene encodes CDR1 MDHEN and CDR2 SYDVKM. Here the CDR3 reads CASTQGVRYEQYF. The CDR3 DNA reads as TGTGCCAGCACCCAAGGGGTTAGGTACGAGCAGTACTTC.

The V and J genes are TRBV5-1 and TRBJ1-4; D not resolved. The V end lost 1 base, the J end lost 2 bases, and 9 bases lay between the germline ends. The CDR3 covers 15 residues. Germline values: CDR1 SGHRS, CDR2 YFSETQ. CDR3 amino acids: CASSLLPGTNEKLFF. The CDR3 DNA reads as TGCGCCAGCAGCTTGCTTCCGGGGACTAATGAAAAACTGTTTTTT.

This chain uses TRBV9 with TRBJ1-4; 7 nucleotides line up with TRBD1. In germline, CDR1 is SGDLS, CDR2 YYNGEE. Unmatched junction bases numbered 7, after V lost 4 bases and J lost 4 bases. This CDR3 spans 15 amino acids. CDR3: CASSPATGYNEKLFF. DNA for the CDR3: TGTGCCAGCAGCCCGGCGACAGGGTATAATGAAAAACTGTTTTTT.

The rearrangement uses TRBV5-4 and TRBJ1-4, with 7 bases fitting TRBD1. Trimming took 4 bases from V and 4 from J; bases not matched to a gene: 7. The CDR3 runs 15 residues. Germline V lookup: CDR1 SGHNT, CDR2 YYREEE (reference sequence). The CDR3 reads CASSENRGLNEKLFF. CDR3 DNA: TGTGCCAGCAGCGAAAACAGGGGCCTTAATGAAAAACTGTTTTTT.

This chain connects TRBV2 to TRBJ2-7; TRBD1 aligns across 7 bases. Germline V CDR1 and CDR2: SNHLY, FYNNEI. V shed 5 bases, J shed 0 bases, and the junction held 4 bases outside the gene matches. The CDR3 is 14 amino acids. The DNA of the CDR3 is TGTGCCAGCAGTCCGGACAGGTCCTCCTACGAGCAGTACTTC. Translated, it gives CASSPDRSSYEQYF.

The V gene is TRBV29-1, the J gene TRBJ2-7, with D possibly being TRBD1 (5 bases). Trimming pared 7 bases from V and 3 bases from J, leaving 19 bases between. This CDR3 comprises 14 residues. CDR1 SQVTM and CDR2 ANQGSEA come from the germline V gene. CDR3: CSATMLGQGYEQYF. CDR3 sequence (DNA): TGCAGCGCCACCATGCTCGGGCAGGGCTACGAGCAGTACTTC.

The chain carries TRBV7-9 and TRBJ1-2, with D possibly TRBD1 on 5 matching bases. Germline assignment: CDR1 SEHNR and CDR2 FQNEAQ (reference sequence). V lost 3 bases to trimming and J lost 7 bases, with 21 bases between them. The CDR3 is 16 residues long. The chain's CDR3 is CASSFSREEGSGGYTF. The CDR3 nucleotides are TGTGCCAGCAGCTTTTCCAGGGAGGAAGGGTCAGGTGGCTACACCTTC.

The chain recombines TRBV19 with TRBJ1-2, with 10 bases fitting TRBD1. V lost 8 bases to trimming and J lost 2 bases; unmatched junction nucleotides: 8. Germline CDR1 is LNHDA and CDR2 is SQIVND (reference sequence). This CDR3 has 15 residues. CDR3 nucleotides: TGTGCCAGTGGCGACCGGGACAGGGGAAACTATGGCTACACCTTC. Its translation is CASGDRDRGNYGYTF.

A few counts support this clone. The chain employs TRBV19 and TRBJ2-6; 8 bases line up with TRBD1. CDR3 length: 17 amino acids. V was clipped by 1 base and J by 2 bases; unmatched bases: 4. Germline V gene data show CDR1 as LNHDA and CDR2 as SQIVND (reference sequence). For the CDR3, the DNA is TGTGCCAGTAGTATAGTTCTCAGGGGGCCTGGGGCCAACGTCCTGACTTTC. Its translation: CASSIVLRGPGANVLTF. Full variable domain (missing parts from reference TRBV19 and TRBJ2-6): DGGITQSPKYLFRKEGQNVTLSCEQNLNHDAMYWYRQDPGQGLRLIYYSQIVNDFQKGDIAEGYSVSREKKESFPLTVTSAQKNPTAFYLCASSIVLRGPGANVLTFGAGSRLTVL.

This clone appeared a single time. CDR3 sequence: CASSPGGLYEQYF. In DNA, the CDR3 is TGTGCCAGTTCTCCAGGGGGGTTATACGAGCAGTACTTC. The J gene is TRBJ2-7, the V gene TRBV19; a possible D gene is TRBD1 (7 bases). CDR1 and CDR2 from the germline V gene are LNHDA and SQIVND (reference sequence). The CDR3 extends over 13 amino acids. With 8 bases removed from V and 4 bases from J, the gap between germline ends came to 15 bases.

The rearrangement links TRBV28 to TRBJ1-1; 7 bases are a match to TRBD1. CDR1 and CDR2 (germline): MDHEN, SYDVKM. The junction had 11 bases not matched to a gene; V was cut back by 6 bases and J by 7 bases. CDR3 length: 14 amino acids. The CDR3 sequence is CASRQQGKAGEAFF. In DNA form, the CDR3 reads TGTGCCAGCAGACAACAGGGGAAAGCGGGTGAAGCTTTCTTT.